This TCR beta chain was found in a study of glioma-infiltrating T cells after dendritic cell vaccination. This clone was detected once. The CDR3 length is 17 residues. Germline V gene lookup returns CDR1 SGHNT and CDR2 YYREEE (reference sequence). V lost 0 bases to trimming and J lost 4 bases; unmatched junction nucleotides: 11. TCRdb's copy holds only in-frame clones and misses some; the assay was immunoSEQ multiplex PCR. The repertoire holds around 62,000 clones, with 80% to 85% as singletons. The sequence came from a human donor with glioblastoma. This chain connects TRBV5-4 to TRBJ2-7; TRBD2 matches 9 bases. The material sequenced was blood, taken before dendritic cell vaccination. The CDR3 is CASSLAEGAGGIYEQYF. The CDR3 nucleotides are TGTGCCAGCAGCTTGGCCGAGGGAGCGGGGGGCATATACGAGCAGTACTTC.